A selection of T cell receptor beta chains follows, all from one sample in a study of T cells after yellow fever vaccination. TCRdb recomputed calls from the 5' RACE reads with MiXCR, one row per CDR3 protein. Of more than 200,000 distinct CDR3 sequences listed, roughly 3.7% were seen once; the top ten hold about 20%. Sequencing was performed on PBMCs, taken 15 days after the yellow fever booster vaccination. These receptors were obtained from a man younger than 35 who received the YFV17D yellow fever vaccine. Each CDR3 is given with its conserved first and last residue. D genes are given only for firm matches. Some rows have no size entry. The others give once, few or many, or a class for an expanded clone.

D	size	V	J	CDR3	DNA
.	many	TRBV6-1	TRBJ1-5	CASLGRWSNQPQHF	TGTGCCAGCCTCGGACGGTGGAGCAATCAGCCCCAGCATTTT
TRBD2	many	TRBV4-3	TRBJ2-3	CASSQVLAGALSTDTQYF	TGCGCCAGCAGCCAAGTACTAGCGGGGGCGCTTAGCACAGATACGCAGTATTTT
.	many	TRBV5-6	TRBJ1-5	CASSSQTVPNQPQHF	TGTGCCAGCAGCTCTCAGACAGTACCCAATCAGCCCCAGCATTTT
.	many	TRBV18	TRBJ2-5	CASSPDQAGGETQYF	TGTGCCAGCTCACCAGACCAGGCAGGGGGGGAGACCCAGTACTTC
.	many	TRBV5-1	TRBJ2-7	CASSLLSRSYEQYF	TGCGCCAGCAGCTTGCTGTCCCGTTCCTACGAGCAGTACTTC
.	.	TRBV5-1	TRBJ2-1	CASSQGSYGSYNEQFF	TGCGCCAGCAGTCAGGGGTCCTATGGCTCCTACAATGAGCAGTTCTTC
.	many	TRBV29-1	TRBJ2-3	CSARPRGGTDTQYF	TGCAGCGCCCGACCTCGGGGTGGTACAGATACGCAGTATTTT
.	many	TRBV27	TRBJ2-1	CASSLLRQLGRASSRNEQFF	TGTGCCAGCAGTTTACTGAGGCAGTTAGGCAGGGCGTCATCACGCAATGAGCAGTTCTTC
.	many	TRBV4-3	TRBJ1-2	CASARGRANYGYTF	TGCGCCAGCGCCCGGGGACGGGCGAACTATGGCTACACCTTC
.	.	TRBV7-3	TRBJ2-1	CASSSSSNNEQFF	TGTGCCAGCAGCTCATCTAGCAACAATGAGCAGTTCTTC
.	many	TRBV7-6	TRBJ1-2	CASSVSTDYGYTF	TGTGCCAGCAGCGTTTCGACAGACTATGGCTACACCTTC
.	many	TRBV4-3	TRBJ1-5	CASSQGENQPQHF	TGCGCCAGCAGCCAAGGGGAGAATCAGCCCCAGCATTTT
.	many	TRBV3-1	TRBJ2-5	CASSHGSGQETQYF	TGTGCCAGCAGCCACGGCAGCGGCCAAGAGACCCAGTACTTC
TRBD1	many	TRBV12-3/TRBV12-4	TRBJ1-1	CASSLGDRGTEAFF	TGTGCCAGCAGTTTAGGGGACAGGGGAACTGAAGCTTTCTTT
TRBD1	many	TRBV20-1	TRBJ1-5	CSAPTGANQPQHF	TGCAGTGCGCCGACAGGGGCTAATCAGCCCCAGCATTTT
.	many	TRBV15	TRBJ1-5	CATSRDGTSNQPQHF	TGTGCCACCAGCAGAGATGGGACAAGCAATCAGCCCCAGCATTTT
.	many	TRBV27	TRBJ2-6	CASSLFMKEESGANVLTF	TGTGCCAGCAGTTTGTTTATGAAGGAGGAGTCTGGGGCCAACGTCCTGACTTTC
TRBD1	few	TRBV29-1	TRBJ1-4	CSVVSTGVNEKLFF	TGCAGCGTGGTGTCGACAGGGGTGAATGAAAAACTGTTTTTT
TRBD1	many	TRBV29-1	TRBJ1-2	CSVEETGNYGYTF	TGCAGCGTTGAAGAGACAGGGAACTATGGCTACACCTTC
.	.	TRBV5-1	TRBJ1-2	CASSFEWDNYGYTF	TGCGCCAGCAGCTTTGAGTGGGATAACTATGGCTACACCTTC
.	.	TRBV29-1	TRBJ2-2	CSFGWGSDTGELFF	TGCAGCTTCGGTTGGGGGTCCGACACCGGGGAGCTGTTTTTT
TRBD2	many	TRBV19	TRBJ2-1	CASSMKRGGRDEQFF	TGTGCCAGTAGTATGAAGCGGGGGGGCCGGGATGAGCAGTTCTTC
.	many	TRBV3-1	TRBJ2-3	CASSPGLGGFTDTQYF	TGTGCCAGCAGCCCGGGGCTTGGCGGTTTTACAGATACGCAGTATTTT
TRBD1	many	TRBV5-1	TRBJ2-3	CASSSTGGRSTDTQYF	TGCGCCAGCAGCTCGACAGGGGGCCGGAGCACAGATACGCAGTATTTT
.	many	TRBV20-1	TRBJ2-1	CSANNRSTGGTMIYNEQFF	TGCAGTGCTAATAACCGGTCTACCGGCGGGACAATGATTTACAATGAGCAGTTCTTC
.	.	TRBV20-1	TRBJ1-5	CSASGKIVPSGLNQPQHF	TGCAGTGCTAGCGGAAAGATCGTACCAAGTGGCCTGAATCAGCCCCAGCATTTT
.	many	TRBV4-1	TRBJ2-1	CASRESVGGSSYNEQFF	TGCGCCAGCAGGGAATCCGTGGGGGGAAGCTCCTACAATGAGCAGTTCTTC
TRBD1	many	TRBV12-3/TRBV12-4	TRBJ1-2	CASSFYRGGYTF	TGTGCCAGCAGTTTTTACAGGGGAGGCTACACCTTC
TRBD1	many	TRBV12-3/TRBV12-4	TRBJ1-1	CASNRGLGTEAFF	TGTGCCAGCAACAGGGGATTGGGGACTGAAGCTTTCTTT
.	many	TRBV4-3	TRBJ2-2	CASSPQANTGELFF	TGCGCCAGCAGCCCGCAGGCGAACACCGGGGAGCTGTTTTTT
.	many	TRBV28	TRBJ1-4	CASSFPEHAANEKLFF	TGTGCCAGCAGTTTTCCGGAACACGCTGCTAATGAAAAACTGTTTTTT
.	many	TRBV5-5	TRBJ2-2	CASSLNVGELFF	TGTGCCAGCAGCTTGAACGTCGGGGAGCTGTTTTTT
.	few	TRBV7-9	TRBJ2-7	CASSRQLYYEQYF	TGTGCCAGCAGCCGACAGCTATACTACGAGCAGTACTTC
.	many	TRBV12-3/TRBV12-4	TRBJ1-2	CASSSQNFYGYTF	TGTGCCAGCAGCTCCCAGAATTTCTATGGCTACACCTTC
TRBD1	many	TRBV5-6	TRBJ2-3	CASSVGDRIMGSQYF	TGTGCCAGCAGCGTAGGGGACAGGATAATGGGGTCGCAGTATTTT
.	many	TRBV5-1	TRBJ1-1	CASSLESTGTEAFF	TGCGCCAGCAGCTTGGAATCGACGGGCACTGAAGCTTTCTTT
.	many	TRBV5-1	TRBJ2-3	CASSPGPDTQYF	TGCGCCAGCAGCCCGGGGCCAGATACGCAGTATTTT
.	.	TRBV10-3	TRBJ1-4	CASSGTDNEKLFF	TGTGCCTCTTCCGGGACGGATAATGAAAAACTGTTTTTT
.	many	TRBV7-3	TRBJ2-5	CASSSNGGQETQYF	TGTGCCAGCAGTTCAAACGGGGGACAAGAGACCCAGTACTTC
.	many	TRBV24-1	TRBJ2-2	CATSDWDNPGELFF	TGTGCCACCAGTGATTGGGACAATCCCGGGGAGCTGTTTTTT
.	many	TRBV6-1	TRBJ1-2	CASPGVSSPYGYTF	TGTGCCAGCCCAGGGGTCTCTTCACCCTATGGCTACACCTTC
TRBD1	.	TRBV5-4	TRBJ1-2	CASSFTGTDYGYTF	TGTGCCAGCAGCTTCACCGGGACAGACTATGGCTACACCTTC
.	many	TRBV30	TRBJ2-2	CAWRAGGELFF	TGTGCCTGGAGGGCCGGAGGGGAGCTGTTTTTT
TRBD2	many	TRBV12-3/TRBV12-4	TRBJ2-5	CASTFTGGVETQYF	TGTGCCAGCACCTTTACGGGGGGGGTTGAGACCCAGTACTTC
.	many	TRBV2	TRBJ1-2	CASSDESGFYGYTF	TGTGCCAGCAGTGATGAGTCAGGGTTTTATGGCTACACCTTC
.	many	TRBV4-2	TRBJ2-1	CASSQGGADNNEQFF	TGTGCCAGCAGCCAGGGGGGGGCGGACAACAATGAGCAGTTCTTC
.	many	TRBV24-1	TRBJ2-3	CATSDSYDTQYF	TGTGCCACCAGTGATTCATACGATACGCAGTATTTT
.	many	TRBV20-1	TRBJ2-2	CSARNAGNTGELFF	TGCAGTGCCCGAAACGCGGGGAACACCGGGGAGCTGTTTTTT
.	many	TRBV7-6	TRBJ2-5	CASSGTSWKETQYF	TGTGCCAGCAGCGGAACTAGTTGGAAAGAGACCCAGTACTTC
.	many	TRBV7-9	TRBJ2-2	CASSLEFLASNTGELFF	TGTGCCAGCAGCTTAGAGTTTCTAGCGTCGAACACCGGGGAGCTGTTTTTT
.	many	TRBV18	TRBJ1-3	CASSPGEGNTIYF	TGTGCCAGCTCACCAGGGGAAGGAAACACCATATATTTT
.	many	TRBV20-1	TRBJ2-1	CSERRGSYNEQFF	TGCAGTGAACGGAGGGGCTCCTACAATGAGCAGTTCTTC
.	.	TRBV19	TRBJ1-5	CASSILDTYSNQPQHF	TGTGCCAGTAGTATATTGGACACTTATAGCAATCAGCCCCAGCATTTT
TRBD2	many	TRBV7-2	TRBJ2-7	CASSLGPTSDAYEQYF	TGTGCCAGCAGCTTAGGCCCGACTAGCGATGCCTACGAGCAGTACTTC
.	many	TRBV29-1	TRBJ1-2	CSVAAGEGVEGYTF	TGCAGCGTTGCCGCCGGAGAGGGGGTAGAGGGCTACACCTTC
.	many	TRBV7-9	TRBJ2-5	CASSLVTGPQETQYF	TGTGCCAGCAGCTTAGTAACAGGTCCCCAAGAGACCCAGTACTTC
TRBD1	.	TRBV19	TRBJ1-1	CASTPGTAVEAFF	TGTGCCAGTACCCCCGGGACAGCCGTTGAAGCTTTCTTT
.	many	TRBV20-1	TRBJ1-6	CSAQPGILNSPLHF	TGCAGTGCCCAACCCGGGATTCTGAATTCACCCCTCCACTTT
.	many	TRBV7-9	TRBJ2-3	CASSREADTQYF	TGTGCCAGCAGCAGGGAAGCGGATACGCAGTATTTT